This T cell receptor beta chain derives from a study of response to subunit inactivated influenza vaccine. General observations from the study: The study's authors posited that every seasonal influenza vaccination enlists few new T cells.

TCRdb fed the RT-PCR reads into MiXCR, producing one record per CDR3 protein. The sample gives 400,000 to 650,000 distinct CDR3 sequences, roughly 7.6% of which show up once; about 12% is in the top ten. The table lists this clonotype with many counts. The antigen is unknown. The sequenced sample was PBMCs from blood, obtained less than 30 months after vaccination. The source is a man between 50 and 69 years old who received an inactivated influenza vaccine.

CDR3 region: CASSQEEGAMGTEAFF. The CDR3, as DNA: TGTGCCAGCAGCCAAGAGGAAGGGGCTATGGGCACTGAAGCTTTCTTT. The chain employs TRBV4-2 and TRBJ1-1; possibly TRBD1 for D (5 bases). CDR1 is LGHNA, CDR2 YNFKEQ, per germline. V shed 0 bases and J shed 4 bases, with 15 bases lying between them. The CDR3 is 16 residues long.